Included here is one T cell receptor beta chain sequence, with context. Its antigen remains unknown. Every patient experienced relapse after autologous stem cell transplantation, and brentuximab vedotin exposure varied. Classifying best responses yielded complete response, partial response or progressive disease. Produced via immunoSEQ multiplex PCR; TCRdb's table is partial and in-frame only. The sample holds about 98,000 clones, around nine tenths seen once. These data are taken from a study of PD-1 blockade in classical Hodgkin lymphoma. General study results and limits: While CD8+ TCR diversity did not rise significantly by C4D1, CD4+ TCR diversity did. Differences between repertoires have undefined causes, possibly disease activity or prior therapy.

This CDR3 region has 15 residues. Trimming at V came to 3 bases and at J to 2 bases, leaving 5 bases not matched to a gene. The germline CDR1 and CDR2 sequences are MDHEN and SYDVKM. The V call is TRBV28, the J call TRBJ2-3, with 7 bases lining up with TRBD1. The sample in question was peripheral blood mononuclear cells (PBMCs), obtained at baseline. This TCR came from a human donor with classical Hodgkin lymphoma. The CDR3 loop reads CASSLPDRSTDTQYF. CDR3 in DNA: TGTGCCAGCAGTTTGCCGGACAGGTCCACAGATACGCAGTATTTT.